The T cell receptor (beta chain) described here comes from a study of beta chain features in type 1 diabetes. On the study more broadly: There were 95 million to 110 million sorted cells examined across all samples.

Isolated RNA was reverse transcribed in full, so expressed TCRB transcripts were sequenced. Assay: immunoSEQ multiplex PCR; the TCRdb copy retains only in-frame clones and omits some. This sample has nearly 700,000 clones; 13% occur once, and the top ten carry around 0.022%. On this clone itself: Its antigen is not known.

The CDR3 is made up of 12 amino acids. The germline V and J ends were trimmed by 4 bases and 5 bases, with 9 bases remaining between them. Per the germline V gene, CDR1 is SQVTM and CDR2 is ANQGSEA. Overall study findings and caveats: People with Type 1 diabetes carried modestly yet significantly shorter TCRB CDR3s in all four CD4+ subsets.

The rearrangement links TRBV29-1 to TRBJ1-5; possible D gene TRBD1, 5 bases. Sequenced sample: naive CD4+ T cells from blood. The origin of this receptor is a man aged 18-30 years with type 1 diabetes. The CDR3 loop reads CSVGGRDQPQHF. The CDR3 coding sequence is TGCAGCGTTGGAGGCAGGGATCAGCCCCAGCATTTT.